These 25 T cell receptor beta chains were sequenced from one sample in a study of blood T cell repertoires in COVID-19. Generated by immunoSEQ multiplex PCR, the TCRdb table keeps only in-frame clones and is missing some. The repertoire has under 150,000 clones, about 70% of them found once; the top ten carry approximately 14%. Sequenced material: peripheral blood. The receptor source for this set is a man older than 75 with acute or convalescent COVID-19.

The sample holds many counts of this clone. The V gene is TRBV3-1 (or the pseudogene TRBV3-2), the J gene TRBJ1-1; D gene uncertain. CDR1 is LGHDT, CDR2 YNNKEL, per germline (reference sequence). The CDR3 length is 11 residues. With 3 bases removed from V and 5 bases from J, the gap between germline ends came to 4 bases. In DNA, the CDR3 is TGTGCCAGCAGCCACACTACTGAAGCTTTCTTT. Protein product: CASSHTTEAFF.

Here the CDR3 reads CAISDRDRVYNSPLHF. CDR3 DNA: TGTGCCATCAGTGACCGGGACAGGGTGTATAATTCACCCCTCCACTTT. The rearrangement joins TRBV10-3 to TRBJ1-6; 9 bases map to TRBD1. The CDR3 runs 16 residues. The germline CDR1 and CDR2 sequences are ENHRY and SYGVKD. V gave up 3 bases and J gave up 4 bases; unmatched junction bases: 4.

The V call is TRBV5-5, the J call TRBJ2-4, with TRBD1 identical over 7 bases. The V gene end was trimmed by 4 bases and the J gene end by 10 bases; junction bases not matched to a gene: 8. The germline V gene has CDR1 SGHKS and CDR2 YYEKEE (reference sequence). The CDR3 has 13 residues. The CDR3 DNA reads as TGTGCCAGCAGCACCACCGGGACAGCAATTCAGTACTTC. It translates to CASSTTGTAIQYF.

V gene TRBV6-2 or TRBV6-3 combines with J gene TRBJ1-2; tentative D call: TRBD1 (6 bases). The germline V gene has CDR1 MNHEY and CDR2 SVGEGT. The CDR3 sequence is 13 residues long. Trimming cost V 4 bases and J 6 bases, with 12 bases left between them. The CDR3 nucleotides read TGTGCCAGCAGTTTCAGGGGTCGTCATGGCTACACCTTC. Its translation is CASSFRGRHGYTF.

CDR3 sequence (DNA): TGCGCCAGCAGCGAAGGGACAGGGGATGAGACCCAGTACTTC. It encodes CASSEGTGDETQYF. The chain links TRBV5-1 to TRBJ2-5; 10 bases line up with TRBD1. V trimming: 4 bases; J trimming: 5 bases; junction bases outside the gene matches: 5. The germline gives CDR1 SGHRS, CDR2 YFSETQ. This CDR3 region has 14 residues.

V and J are TRBV27 and TRBJ2-3; 7 bases align to TRBD1. J gave up 2 bases and V 6 bases, and 8 bases lay outside the gene matches. Germline lookup yields CDR1 MNHEY and CDR2 SMNVEV (reference sequence). CDR3 size: 15 residues. CDR3 nucleotide sequence: TGTGCCAGCAGCTGGGACAGTAGAGACACAGATACGCAGTATTTT. Its protein is CASSWDSRDTDTQYF.

V is TRBV3-1 (or the pseudogene TRBV3-2) and J is TRBJ2-2, with TRBD2 as a possible D gene (6 bases). Between the trimmed V and J ends, which lost 0 bases and 8 bases, there was a span of 13 bases. From germline, CDR1 is LGHDT and CDR2 YNNKEL (reference sequence). The CDR3 contains 15 residues. The CDR3 DNA reads as TGTGCCAGCAGCCAAGAGAATCTGGGGAGGGGGGAGCTGTTTTTT. Amino acid sequence: CASSQENLGRGELFF.

J is TRBJ2-7 and V is TRBV2; D is unclear. The CDR3 totals 13 residues. The V end lost 2 bases, the J end lost 2 bases, and 7 bases lay between the germline ends. Germline CDR1 SNHLY, CDR2 FYNNEI. The CDR3 nucleotides read TGTGCCAGCAGTGAAACAGCCCCCTACGAGCAGTACTTC. Encoded protein: CASSETAPYEQYF.

This clone was detected only once. V and J are TRBV19 and TRBJ2-6; 8 bases map to TRBD1. The CDR3 extends over 17 amino acids. The V and J ends lost 5 bases and 0 bases, in that order; junction bases with no gene match: 6. Germline V lookup: CDR1 LNHDA, CDR2 SQIVND (reference sequence). CDR3 in DNA: TGTGCCAGTAGTTCCCAGACAGGGGACTCTGGGGCCAACGTCCTGACTTTC. Amino acid sequence: CASSSQTGDSGANVLTF.

The chain employs TRBV9 and TRBJ2-3; 9 nucleotides align to TRBD2. V was clipped by 0 bases and J by 3 bases; unmatched bases: 8. The CDR3 is made up of 17 amino acids. CDR1 and CDR2 (germline): SGDLS, YYNGEE. The CDR3 loop reads CASSVGLAGSGTDTQYF. Written as DNA, the CDR3 is TGTGCCAGCAGCGTAGGCCTAGCGGGGTCTGGTACAGATACGCAGTATTTT.

The DNA of the CDR3 is TGTGCCTGCGGGGGCCGCAATCAGCCCCAGCATTTT. This gives the protein CACGGRNQPQHF. V usage is TRBV27 and J usage is TRBJ1-5; possibly TRBD1 for D (6 bases). Trimming shortened V by 11 bases and J by 2 bases, and 10 bases separated the two germline ends. Germline V gives CDR1 MNHEY, CDR2 SMNVEV (reference sequence). This CDR3 has 12 residues.

The V and J genes are TRBV7-6 and TRBJ1-2; TRBD1 matches at 7 bases. Germline CDR1 SGHVS, CDR2 FNYEAQ. J lost 4 bases, V lost 4 bases, and 3 bases had no gene match. The CDR3 loop spans 13 amino acids. CDR3 in DNA: TGTGCCAGCAGCTGGGACAGCTCCTATGGCTACACCTTC. Amino acids: CASSWDSSYGYTF.

V gene TRBV28 combines with J gene TRBJ2-5; D might be TRBD2 (6 bases). The V end was cut by 2 bases, the J end by 2 bases, with 12 bases between. The CDR3 is made up of 15 amino acids. Germline V gives CDR1 MDHEN, CDR2 SYDVKM. The CDR3 DNA is TGTGCCAGCAGTTTAGTCCAGGCGGGACAAGAGACCCAGTACTTC. It is translated as CASSLVQAGQETQYF.

This chain uses TRBV5-4 with TRBJ1-1; 8 bases map to TRBD1. Trimming cost V 5 bases and J 0 bases; bases outside gene matches: 6. Per the germline V gene, CDR1 is SGHNT and CDR2 is YYREEE (reference sequence). This CDR3 is built from 15 residues. CDR3 protein: CASSPGTGMNTEAFF. CDR3 nucleotides: TGTGCCAGCAGTCCTGGGACAGGAATGAACACTGAAGCTTTCTTT.

The J gene is TRBJ2-7, the V gene TRBV7-9; D may be TRBD2 (6 bases). Trimming removed 4 bases from V and 3 bases from J, with 13 bases in between. The CDR3 spans 14 residues. The germline gives CDR1 SEHNR, CDR2 FQNEAQ (reference sequence). The CDR3 sequence is CASSSGLILYEQYF. The CDR3 DNA reads TGTGCCAGCAGCTCGGGACTGATCCTCTACGAGCAGTACTTC.

The chain links TRBV7-2 to TRBJ2-3; 9 positions match TRBD2. The germline CDR1 and CDR2 sequences are SGHTA and FQGNSA. The CDR3 totals 14 residues. V shed 5 bases and J 7 bases; nucleotides not matched to a gene: 7. The CDR3 reads CASSPRGGAHTQYF. In nucleotides, the CDR3 is TGTGCCAGCAGCCCTCGCGGGGGGGCTCATACGCAGTATTTT.

This chain links TRBV6-5 with TRBJ1-3; possibly TRBD1 for D (6 bases). Germline lookup yields CDR1 MNHEY and CDR2 SVGAGI. There are 15 residues in the CDR3. With 6 bases removed from V and 0 bases from J, the gap between germline ends came to 12 bases. CDR3 amino acids: CASRRTANSGNTIYF. The CDR3 DNA reads TGTGCCAGCAGGAGGACAGCAAACTCTGGAAACACCATATATTTT.

The rearrangement joins TRBV9 to TRBJ2-5, with 10 bases aligning to TRBD2. Germline assignment: CDR1 SGDLS and CDR2 YYNGEE. The trim removed 0 bases at V and 2 bases at J, leaving 7 bases unmatched. This CDR3 is built from 17 residues. The CDR3 DNA sequence: TGTGCCAGCAGCGTAGTCGGTAGCGGGGGGCCTCAAGAGACCCAGTACTTC. Protein product: CASSVVGSGGPQETQYF.

This clone occurred a few times. J is TRBJ1-1 and V is TRBV9, with D unclear. Germline V CDR1 and CDR2: SGDLS, YYNGEE. The CDR3 has 14 residues. The ends were cut back, 4 bases at V and 2 bases at J, with 12 bases in the middle. CDR3 region: CASSRGLENTEAFF. DNA of the CDR3: TGTGCCAGCAGCCGAGGACTGGAAAACACTGAAGCTTTCTTT.

The genes are TRBV15 and TRBJ2-3, with TRBD2 matching 10 bases. Losses at the gene ends were 3 bases for V and 5 bases for J; bases not matched to a gene: 8. CDR3 length: 16 residues. Per the germline V gene, CDR1 is LNHNV and CDR2 is YYDKDF (reference sequence). CDR3 DNA: TGTGCCACCAGCAGGAGGAGCGGGGGGGCGGTAGATACGCAGTATTTT. Protein product: CATSRRSGGAVDTQYF.

This chain uses TRBV6-1 with TRBJ2-2; the match to TRBD2 covers 10 bases. Trimming at V came to 4 bases and at J to 4 bases, leaving 9 bases not matched to a gene. CDR1 and CDR2 (germline): MNHNS, SASEGT. The CDR3 spans 17 residues. CDR3 residues: CASSALAGAAATGELFF. CDR3 nucleotide sequence: TGTGCCAGCAGTGCCCTAGCGGGGGCCGCCGCCACCGGGGAGCTGTTTTTT.

The chain employs TRBV12-3 or TRBV12-4 and TRBJ1-2, with 9 bases lining up with TRBD1. V lost 5 bases, J lost 5 bases, and 3 bases stayed unmatched. The CDR3 is made up of 13 amino acids. The CDR3 DNA sequence: TGTGCCAGCAGTGTACAGGGGGCTTATGGCTACACCTTC. Translating gives CASSVQGAYGYTF.

V gene TRBV28 combines with J gene TRBJ1-2; 7 bases agree with TRBD1. This CDR3 spans 14 amino acids. CDR1 is MDHEN, CDR2 SYDVKM, per germline. V lost 5 bases and J lost 5; bases outside the gene matches: 8. CDR3 DNA: TGTGCCAGCAGTCCGGCGGGACAGATTTATGGCTACACCTTC. Translating gives CASSPAGQIYGYTF.

In DNA form, the CDR3 reads TGTGCCAGCACCGACAGTTCCTATGGCTACACCTTC. This codes for CASTDSSYGYTF. V and J are TRBV9 and TRBJ1-2, with D possibly being TRBD1 (5 bases). The germline gives CDR1 SGDLS, CDR2 YYNGEE. The CDR3 covers 12 residues. Trimming took off 6 bases at V and 4 bases at J, with 10 bases between the two ends.

A few counts support this clone. The rearrangement joins TRBV12-5 to TRBJ1-3; TRBD1 is a possible D gene (6 bases). The germline V and J ends were trimmed by 2 bases and 0 bases, with 17 bases remaining between them. The CDR3 has 18 amino acids. CDR1 is LGHNT, CDR2 FRNRAP, per germline. The CDR3 DNA follows: TGTGCTAGTGGTTTGACCGCTCCGGACAGAGACTCTGGAAACACCATATATTTT. It is translated as CASGLTAPDRDSGNTIYF.